This TCR beta chain was sequenced for a study of shared clonotypes between healthy human individuals. Study outcomes and limitations: Blood was the sole source, and tissue repertoires probably differ.

An assay was performed, and its level was deep. Assay: immunoSEQ multiplex PCR; the TCRdb copy retains only in-frame clones and omits some. The sample lists 400,000 to 600,000 clones; around 79% were seen once. Comment on this clone: What it recognizes is unknown.

This TCR derives from a woman aged 35 to 49 in good health. Some clones in this sample may be carry-over from other donors' samples. Sequenced: PBMCs.

The CDR3 DNA sequence: TGTGCCAGCAGCTTGGTCCCCAGCGGCTTGCAGAGCTCCTACAATGAGCAGTTCTTC. It is translated as CASSLVPSGLQSSYNEQFF. This sequence joins TRBV11-2 and TRBJ2-1, with a possible D match to TRBD2 (5 bases). The germline CDR1 and CDR2 sequences are SGHAT and FQNNGV. Between the trimmed V and J ends, which lost 3 bases and 0 bases, there was a span of 21 bases. The CDR3 is 19 residues long.